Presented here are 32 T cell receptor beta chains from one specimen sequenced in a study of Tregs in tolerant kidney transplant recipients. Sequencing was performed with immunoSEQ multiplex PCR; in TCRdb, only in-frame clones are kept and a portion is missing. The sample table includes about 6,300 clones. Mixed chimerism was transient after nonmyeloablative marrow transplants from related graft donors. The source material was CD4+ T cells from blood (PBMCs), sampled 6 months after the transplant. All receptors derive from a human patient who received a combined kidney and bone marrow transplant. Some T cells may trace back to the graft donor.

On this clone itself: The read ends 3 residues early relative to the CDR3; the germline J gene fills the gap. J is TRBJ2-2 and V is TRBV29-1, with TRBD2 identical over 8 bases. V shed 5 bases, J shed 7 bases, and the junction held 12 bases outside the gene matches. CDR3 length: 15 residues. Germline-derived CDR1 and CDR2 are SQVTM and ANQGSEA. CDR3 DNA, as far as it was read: TGCAGCGTTTTTGGCAGCGGGAGTAAAGGCGGGGAG. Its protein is CSVFGSGSKGGE. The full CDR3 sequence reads CSVFGSGSKGGELFF.

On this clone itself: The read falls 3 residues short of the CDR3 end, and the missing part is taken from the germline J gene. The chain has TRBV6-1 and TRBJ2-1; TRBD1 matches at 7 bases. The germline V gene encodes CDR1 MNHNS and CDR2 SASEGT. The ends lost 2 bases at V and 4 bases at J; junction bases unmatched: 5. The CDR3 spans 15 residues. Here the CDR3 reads CASSELGTVYNEQFF. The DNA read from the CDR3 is TGTGCCAGCAGTGAACTTGGGACAGTATACAATGAG.

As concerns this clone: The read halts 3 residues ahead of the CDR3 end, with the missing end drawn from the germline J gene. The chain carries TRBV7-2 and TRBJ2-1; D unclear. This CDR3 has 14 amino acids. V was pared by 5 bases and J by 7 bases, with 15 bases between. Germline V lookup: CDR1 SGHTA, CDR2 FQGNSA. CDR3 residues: CASSPPAIGNEQFF. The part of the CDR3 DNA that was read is TGTGCCAGCAGCCCCCCGGCGATAGGGAATGAG. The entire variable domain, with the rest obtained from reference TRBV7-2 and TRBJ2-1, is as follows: GAGVSQSPSNKVTEKGKDVELRCDPISGHTALYWYRQSLGQGLEFLIYFQGNSAPDKSGLPSDRFSAERTGGSVSTLTIQRTQQEDSAVYLCASSPPAIGNEQFFGPGTRLTVL.

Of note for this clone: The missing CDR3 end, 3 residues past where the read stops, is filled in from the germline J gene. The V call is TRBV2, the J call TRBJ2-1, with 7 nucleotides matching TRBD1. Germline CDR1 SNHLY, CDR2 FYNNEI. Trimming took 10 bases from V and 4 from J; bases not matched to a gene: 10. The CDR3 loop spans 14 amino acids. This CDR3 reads CATQPTGIYNEQFF. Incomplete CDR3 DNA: TGTGCCACCCAGCCGACAGGGATATACAATGAG. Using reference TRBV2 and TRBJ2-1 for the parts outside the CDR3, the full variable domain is EPEVTQTPSHQVTQMGQEVILRCVPISNHLYFYWYRQILGQKVEFLVSFYNNEISEKSEIFDDQFSVERPDGSNFTLKIRSTKLEDSAMYFCATQPTGIYNEQFFGPGTRLTVL.

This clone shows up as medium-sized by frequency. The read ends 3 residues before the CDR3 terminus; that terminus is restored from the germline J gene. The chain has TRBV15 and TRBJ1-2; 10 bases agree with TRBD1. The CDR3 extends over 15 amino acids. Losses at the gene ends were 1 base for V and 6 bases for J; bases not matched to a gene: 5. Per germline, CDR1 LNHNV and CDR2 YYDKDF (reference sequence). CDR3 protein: CATSRGQGQGDGYTF. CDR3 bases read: TGTGCCACCAGCAGAGGTCAAGGACAGGGGGATGGC.

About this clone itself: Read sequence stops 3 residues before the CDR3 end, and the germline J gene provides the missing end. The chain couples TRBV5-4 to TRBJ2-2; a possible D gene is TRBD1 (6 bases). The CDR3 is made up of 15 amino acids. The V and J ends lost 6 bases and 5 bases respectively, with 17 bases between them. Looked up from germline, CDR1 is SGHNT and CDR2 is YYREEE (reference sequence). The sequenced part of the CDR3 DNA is TGTGCCAGCACTGGGGCAGGGGACGGGACCGGGGAG. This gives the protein CASTGAGDGTGE. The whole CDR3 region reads CASTGAGDGTGELFF.

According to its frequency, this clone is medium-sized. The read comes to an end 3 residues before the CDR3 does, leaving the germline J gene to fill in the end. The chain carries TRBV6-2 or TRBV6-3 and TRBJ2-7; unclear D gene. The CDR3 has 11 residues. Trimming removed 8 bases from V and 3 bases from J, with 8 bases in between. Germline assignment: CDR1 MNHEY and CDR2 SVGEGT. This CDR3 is CASGTNYEQYF. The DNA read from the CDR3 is TGTGCCAGCGGCACTAACTACGAG.

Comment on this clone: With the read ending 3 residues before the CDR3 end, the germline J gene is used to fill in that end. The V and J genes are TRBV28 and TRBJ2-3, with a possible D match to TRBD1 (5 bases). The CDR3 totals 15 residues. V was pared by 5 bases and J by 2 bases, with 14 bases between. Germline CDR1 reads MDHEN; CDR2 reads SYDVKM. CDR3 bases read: TGTGCCAGCAGTGGGCGACAGTCCCCCACAGATACG. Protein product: CASSGRQSPTDT. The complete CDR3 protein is CASSGRQSPTDTQYF.

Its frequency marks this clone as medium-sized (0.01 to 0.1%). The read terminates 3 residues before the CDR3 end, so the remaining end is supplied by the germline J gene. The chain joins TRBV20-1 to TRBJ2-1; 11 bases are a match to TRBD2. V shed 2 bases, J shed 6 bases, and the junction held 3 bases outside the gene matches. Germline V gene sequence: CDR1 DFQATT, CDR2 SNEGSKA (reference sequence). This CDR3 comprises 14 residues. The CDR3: CSARIAGGPNEQFF. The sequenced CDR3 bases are TGCAGTGCTAGAATAGCGGGAGGGCCCAATGAG.

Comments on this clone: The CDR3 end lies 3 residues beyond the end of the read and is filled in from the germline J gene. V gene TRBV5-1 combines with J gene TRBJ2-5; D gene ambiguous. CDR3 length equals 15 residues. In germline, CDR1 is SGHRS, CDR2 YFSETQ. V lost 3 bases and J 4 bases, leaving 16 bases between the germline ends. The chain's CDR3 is CASSSENLVGETQYF. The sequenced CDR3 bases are TGCGCCAGCAGCTCCGAAAATCTAGTAGGAGAGACC.

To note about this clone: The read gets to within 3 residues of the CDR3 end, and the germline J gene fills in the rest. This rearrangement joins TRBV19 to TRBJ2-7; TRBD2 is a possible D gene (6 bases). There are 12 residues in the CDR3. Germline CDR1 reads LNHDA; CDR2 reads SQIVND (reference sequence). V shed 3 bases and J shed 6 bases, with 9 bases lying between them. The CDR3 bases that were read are TGTGCCAGTAGTATGATCGGGGGCGAG. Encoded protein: CASSMIGGE. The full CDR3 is CASSMIGGEQYF.

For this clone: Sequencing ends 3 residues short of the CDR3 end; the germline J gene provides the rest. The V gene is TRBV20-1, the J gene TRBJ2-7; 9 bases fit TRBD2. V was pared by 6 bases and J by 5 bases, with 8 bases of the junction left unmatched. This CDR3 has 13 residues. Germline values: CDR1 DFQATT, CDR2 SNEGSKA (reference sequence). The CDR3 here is CSAESGRTDEQYF. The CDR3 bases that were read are TGCAGTGCAGAAAGCGGGAGGACCGACGAG.

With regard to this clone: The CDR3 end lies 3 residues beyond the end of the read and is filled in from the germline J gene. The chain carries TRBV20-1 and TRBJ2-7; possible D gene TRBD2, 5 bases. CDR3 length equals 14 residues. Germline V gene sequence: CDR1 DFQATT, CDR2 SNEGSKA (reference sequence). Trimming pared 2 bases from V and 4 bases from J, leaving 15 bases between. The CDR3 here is CSARRRPTGYEQYF. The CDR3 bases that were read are TGCAGTGCTAGACGAAGGCCGACGGGGTACGAG.

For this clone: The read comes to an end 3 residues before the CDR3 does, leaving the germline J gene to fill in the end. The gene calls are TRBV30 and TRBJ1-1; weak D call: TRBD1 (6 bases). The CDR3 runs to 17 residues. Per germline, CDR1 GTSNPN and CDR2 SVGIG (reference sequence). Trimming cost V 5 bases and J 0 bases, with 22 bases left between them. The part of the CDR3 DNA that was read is TGTGCCTGGGAAAGGGGGACAATGTTGGGGTTGAACACTGAA. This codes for CAWERGTMLGLNTE. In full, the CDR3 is CAWERGTMLGLNTEAFF.

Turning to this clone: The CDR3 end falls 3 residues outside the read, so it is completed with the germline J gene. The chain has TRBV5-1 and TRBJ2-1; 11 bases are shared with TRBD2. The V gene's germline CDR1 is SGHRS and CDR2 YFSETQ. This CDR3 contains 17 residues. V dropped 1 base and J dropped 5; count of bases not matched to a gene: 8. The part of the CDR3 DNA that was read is TGCGCCAGCAGCTTGTCACCTTTAGCGGGAGGGCACAATGAG. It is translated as CASSLSPLAGGHNE. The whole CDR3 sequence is CASSLSPLAGGHNEQFF.

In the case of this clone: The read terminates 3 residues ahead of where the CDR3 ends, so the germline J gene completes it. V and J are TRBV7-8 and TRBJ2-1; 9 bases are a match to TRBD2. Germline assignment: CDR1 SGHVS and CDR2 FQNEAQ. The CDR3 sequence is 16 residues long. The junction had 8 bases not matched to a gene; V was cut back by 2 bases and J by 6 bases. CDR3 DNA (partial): TGTGCCAGCAGCTTATTCCTAGCGGGGATACCCAATGAG. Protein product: CASSLFLAGIPNE. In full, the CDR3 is CASSLFLAGIPNEQFF.

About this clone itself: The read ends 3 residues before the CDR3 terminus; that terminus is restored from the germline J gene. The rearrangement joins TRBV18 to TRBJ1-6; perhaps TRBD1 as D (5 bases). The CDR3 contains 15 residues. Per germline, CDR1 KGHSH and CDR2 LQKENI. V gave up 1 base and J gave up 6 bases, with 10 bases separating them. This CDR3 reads CASSPHQGGNSPLHF. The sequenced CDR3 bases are TGTGCCAGCTCACCACATCAGGGTGGTAATTCACCC.

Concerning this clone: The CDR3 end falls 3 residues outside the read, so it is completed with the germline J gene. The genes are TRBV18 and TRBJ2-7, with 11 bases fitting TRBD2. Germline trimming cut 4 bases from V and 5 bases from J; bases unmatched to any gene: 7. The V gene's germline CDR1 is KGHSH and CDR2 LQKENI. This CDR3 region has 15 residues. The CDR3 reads CASSLAGGPLDEQYF. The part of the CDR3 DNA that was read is TGTGCCAGCTCACTAGCGGGAGGGCCCCTCGACGAG.

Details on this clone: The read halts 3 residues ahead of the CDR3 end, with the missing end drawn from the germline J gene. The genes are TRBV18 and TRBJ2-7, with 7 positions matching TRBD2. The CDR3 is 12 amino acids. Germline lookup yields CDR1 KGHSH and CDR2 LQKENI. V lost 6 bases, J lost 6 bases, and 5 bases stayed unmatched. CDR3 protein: CASSAGVGEQYF. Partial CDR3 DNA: TGTGCCAGCTCCGCGGGAGTAGGCGAG.

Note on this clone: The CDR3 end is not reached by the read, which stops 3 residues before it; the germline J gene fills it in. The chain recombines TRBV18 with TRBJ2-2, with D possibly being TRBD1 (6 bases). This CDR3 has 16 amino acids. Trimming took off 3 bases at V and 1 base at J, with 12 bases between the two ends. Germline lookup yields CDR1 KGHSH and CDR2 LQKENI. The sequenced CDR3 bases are TGTGCCAGCTCACCGCCGACAGGAGGGAACACCGGGGAG. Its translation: CASSPPTGGNTGE. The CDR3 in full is CASSPPTGGNTGELFF.

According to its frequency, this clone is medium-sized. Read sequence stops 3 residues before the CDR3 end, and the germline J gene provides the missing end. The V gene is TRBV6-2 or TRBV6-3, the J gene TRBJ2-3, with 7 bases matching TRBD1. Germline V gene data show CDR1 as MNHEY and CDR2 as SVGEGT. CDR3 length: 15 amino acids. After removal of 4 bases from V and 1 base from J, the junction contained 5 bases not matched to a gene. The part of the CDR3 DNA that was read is TGTGCCAGCAGTTTGACAGGGTCAGGCACAGATACG. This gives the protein CASSLTGSGTDT. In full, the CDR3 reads CASSLTGSGTDTQYF.

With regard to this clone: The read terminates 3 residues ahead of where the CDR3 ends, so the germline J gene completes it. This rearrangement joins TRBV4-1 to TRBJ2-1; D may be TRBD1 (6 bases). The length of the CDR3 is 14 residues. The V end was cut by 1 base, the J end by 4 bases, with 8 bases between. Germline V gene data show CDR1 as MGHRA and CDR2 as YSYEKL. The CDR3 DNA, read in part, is TGCGCCAGCAGCCAAGGGGGGCCATACAATGAG. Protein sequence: CASSQGGPYNE. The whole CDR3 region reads CASSQGGPYNEQFF.

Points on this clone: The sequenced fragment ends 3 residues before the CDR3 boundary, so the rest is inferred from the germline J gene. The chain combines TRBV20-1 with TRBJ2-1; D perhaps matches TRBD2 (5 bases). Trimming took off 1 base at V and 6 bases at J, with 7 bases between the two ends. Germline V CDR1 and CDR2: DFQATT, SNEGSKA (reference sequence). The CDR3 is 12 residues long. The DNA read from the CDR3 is TGCAGTGCTAGAGTCCTAGCCAATGAG. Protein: CSARVLANE. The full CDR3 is CSARVLANEQFF.

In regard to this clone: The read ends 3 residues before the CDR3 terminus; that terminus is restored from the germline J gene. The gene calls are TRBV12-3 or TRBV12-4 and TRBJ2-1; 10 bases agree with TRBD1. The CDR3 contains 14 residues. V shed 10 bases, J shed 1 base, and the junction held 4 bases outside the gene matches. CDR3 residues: CATSGQGSYNEQFF. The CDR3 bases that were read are TGTGCCACCTCGGGACAGGGGTCCTACAATGAG.

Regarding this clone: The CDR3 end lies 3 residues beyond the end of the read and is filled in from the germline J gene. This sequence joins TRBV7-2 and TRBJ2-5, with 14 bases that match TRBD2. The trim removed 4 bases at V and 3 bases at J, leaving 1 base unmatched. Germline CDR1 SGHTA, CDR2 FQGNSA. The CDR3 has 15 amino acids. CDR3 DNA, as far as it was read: TGTGCCAGCAGCTCGGGACTAGCGGGAGAAGAGACC. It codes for CASSSGLAGEET. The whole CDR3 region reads CASSSGLAGEETQYF.

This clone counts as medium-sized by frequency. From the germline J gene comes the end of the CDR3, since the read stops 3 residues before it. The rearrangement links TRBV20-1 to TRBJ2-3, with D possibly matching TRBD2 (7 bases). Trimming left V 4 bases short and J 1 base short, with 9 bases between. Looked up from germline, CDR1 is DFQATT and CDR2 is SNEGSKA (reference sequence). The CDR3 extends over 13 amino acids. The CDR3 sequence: CSAKGGRTDTQYF. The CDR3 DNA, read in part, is TGCAGTGCTAAGGGGGGGCGCACAGATACG.

CDR3 sequence reads: CASSELNTEAFF. The part of the CDR3 DNA that was read is TGTGCCAGCAGCGAACTCAACACTGAA. V and J are TRBV2 and TRBJ1-1, with D unclear. The read is 3 residues too short to cover the CDR3 end, so that end is filled in from the germline J gene. Looked up from germline, CDR1 is SNHLY and CDR2 is FYNNEI. This CDR3 contains 12 residues. Trimming removed 6 bases from V and 2 bases from J, with 7 bases in between.

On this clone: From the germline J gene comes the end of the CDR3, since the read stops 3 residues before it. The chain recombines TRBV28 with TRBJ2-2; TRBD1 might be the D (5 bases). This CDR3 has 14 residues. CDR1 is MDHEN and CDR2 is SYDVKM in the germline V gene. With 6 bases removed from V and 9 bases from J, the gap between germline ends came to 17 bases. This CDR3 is CASSPSGWLRELFF. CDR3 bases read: TGTGCCAGCAGCCCTTCAGGGTGGCTCCGGGAG.

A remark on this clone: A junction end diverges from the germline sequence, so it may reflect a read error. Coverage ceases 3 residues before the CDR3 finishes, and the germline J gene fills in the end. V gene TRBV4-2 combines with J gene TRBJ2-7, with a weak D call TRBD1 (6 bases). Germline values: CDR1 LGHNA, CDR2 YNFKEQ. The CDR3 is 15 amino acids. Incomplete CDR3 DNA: TGCGCCAGCAGCCAACTGCCAGGGGATTCCTACGAG. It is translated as CASSQLPGDSYE. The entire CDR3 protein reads CASSQLPGDSYEQYF.

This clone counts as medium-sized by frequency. The CDR3 bases that were read are TGTGCCTGGAGTGTGCGGTTAAGGGGAGACTCCTACGAG. Translation: CAWSVRLRGDSYE. In full, the CDR3 reads CAWSVRLRGDSYEQYF. The chain joins TRBV30 to TRBJ2-7; perhaps D is TRBD1 or TRBD2 (5 bases each). The sequence runs out 3 residues before the end of the CDR3; the remainder is reconstructed from the germline J gene. The CDR3 runs to 16 residues. Trimming pared 0 bases from V and 0 bases from J, leaving 15 bases between. Germline values: CDR1 GTSNPN, CDR2 SVGIG (reference sequence).

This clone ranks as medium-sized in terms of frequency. This CDR3 is CASNDPTGDTEAFF. The covered CDR3 bases are TGTGCCAGCAACGATCCAACAGGGGACACTGAA. V usage is TRBV6-2 or TRBV6-3 and J usage is TRBJ1-1; 7 bases line up with TRBD1. The read halts 3 residues ahead of the CDR3 end, with the missing end drawn from the germline J gene. Trimming at V came to 7 bases and at J to 3 bases, leaving 8 bases not matched to a gene. The length of the CDR3 is 14 residues. Per the germline V gene, CDR1 is MNHEY and CDR2 is SVGEGT.

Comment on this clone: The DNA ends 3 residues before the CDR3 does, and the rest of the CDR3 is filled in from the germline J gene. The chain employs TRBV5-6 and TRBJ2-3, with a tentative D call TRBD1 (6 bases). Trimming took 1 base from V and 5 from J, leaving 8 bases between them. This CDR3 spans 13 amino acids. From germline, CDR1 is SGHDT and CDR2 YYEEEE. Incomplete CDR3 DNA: TGTGCCAGCAGCTTGAAGGGGGTAGATACG. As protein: CASSLKGVDT. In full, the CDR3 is CASSLKGVDTQYF.